Presented here are 11 T cell receptor beta chains from one specimen sequenced in a study of blood T cell repertoires in COVID-19. Only in-frame clones appear in the TCRdb table, and some are missing; sequencing was by immunoSEQ multiplex PCR. The sample consists of hundreds of thousands of clones, 65% to 90% of them appearing once. Sequenced material: peripheral blood. The receptor set was obtained from a woman in her fifties or sixties with COVID-19, enrolled during active disease.

The V gene is TRBV15, the J gene TRBJ2-7, with 15 bases lining up with TRBD2. The CDR3 is made up of 17 amino acids. The J segment lost 4 bases and the V segment lost 0 bases, leaving 4 bases of the junction unmatched. Germline V gene data show CDR1 as LNHNV and CDR2 as YYDKDF (reference sequence). The CDR3 region is CATSRDRTSGGAYEQYF. The CDR3 DNA is TGTGCCACCAGCAGAGATCGGACTAGCGGGGGGGCTTACGAGCAGTACTTC. The full variable domain, completed using reference TRBV15 and TRBJ2-7, is DAMVIQNPRYQVTQFGKPVTLSCSQTLNHNVMYWYQQKSSQAPKLLFHYYDKDFNNEADTPDNFQSRRPNTSFCFLDIRSPGLGDTAMYLCATSRDRTSGGAYEQYFGPGTRLTVT.

This chain connects TRBV19 to TRBJ2-5, with 12 bases aligning to TRBD2. J gave up 5 bases and V 3 bases, and 13 bases lay outside the gene matches. From germline, CDR1 is LNHDA and CDR2 SQIVND (reference sequence). CDR3 length: 18 residues. The CDR3 sequence is CASSILPPGLAGMETQYF. The CDR3 DNA is TGTGCCAGTAGTATCCTCCCCCCCGGACTAGCGGGGATGGAGACCCAGTACTTC.

The chain combines TRBV7-2 with TRBJ2-7; the D gene is possibly TRBD2 (5 bases). With 5 bases removed from V and 2 bases from J, the gap between germline ends came to 19 bases. The CDR3 contains 16 residues. The germline CDR1 and CDR2 sequences are SGHTA and FQGNSA. In nucleotides, the CDR3 is TGTGCCAGCAGCCCTAGCCCTAGGGCAGACACCTACGAGCAGTACTTC. It encodes CASSPSPRADTYEQYF.

V gene TRBV7-9 combines with J gene TRBJ1-1; D gene unclear. This CDR3 is 13 amino acids long. The V and J ends lost 0 bases and 6 bases respectively, with 8 bases between them. Germline V gene sequence: CDR1 SEHNR, CDR2 FQNEAQ (reference sequence). The CDR3 region is CASSLAEVPEAFF. The CDR3 DNA reads as TGTGCCAGCAGCTTAGCGGAGGTCCCTGAAGCTTTCTTT. The whole variable domain, remainder taken from reference TRBV7-9 and TRBJ1-1, is DTGVSQNPRHKITKRGQNVTFRCDPISEHNRLYWYRQTLGQGPEFLTYFQNEAQLEKSRLLSDRFSAERPKGSFSTLEIQRTEQGDSAMYLCASSLAEVPEAFFGQGTRLTVV.

The rearrangement joins TRBV7-8 to TRBJ2-7; TRBD2 matches at 7 bases. Looked up from germline, CDR1 is SGHVS and CDR2 is FQNEAQ. V trimming: 5 bases; J trimming: 5 bases; junction bases outside the gene matches: 9. The CDR3 extends over 14 amino acids. The CDR3 protein is CASSLYGGSNEQYF. For the CDR3, the DNA is TGTGCCAGCAGCCTCTACGGGGGGTCCAACGAGCAGTACTTC. Full variable domain (outside the CDR3, taken from reference TRBV7-8 and TRBJ2-7): GAGVSQSPRYKVAKRGQDVALRCDPISGHVSLFWYQQALGQGPEFLTYFQNEAQLDKSGLPSDRFFAERPEGSVSTLKIQRTQQEDSAVYLCASSLYGGSNEQYFGPGTRLTVT.

The genes are TRBV4-2 and TRBJ1-3, with D maybe TRBD1 (5 bases). Trimming cost V 0 bases and J 0 bases, with 9 bases left between them. The CDR3 has 16 amino acids. Germline-derived CDR1 and CDR2 are LGHNA and YNFKEQ. CDR3 nucleotides: TGTGCCAGCAGCCAAGAGGAGGGGAGCTCTGGAAACACCATATATTTT. It is translated as CASSQEEGSSGNTIYF.

The chain has TRBV11-3 and TRBJ1-2; D might be TRBD1 (5 bases). Germline CDR1 reads SGHNT; CDR2 reads YENEEA. The CDR3 consists of 15 residues. The germline V and J ends were trimmed by 3 bases and 2 bases, with 13 bases remaining between them. The CDR3 DNA sequence: TGTGCCAGCAGCTTGGGGGGACCTATAAACTATGGCTACACCTTC. Its protein product is CASSLGGPINYGYTF.

The rearrangement links TRBV29-1 to TRBJ1-1; no clear D. Germline lookup yields CDR1 SQVTM and CDR2 ANQGSEA. V lost 6 bases and J 10 bases, leaving 18 bases between the germline ends. The CDR3 contains 12 residues. CDR3 protein: CSVTRGTLGAFF. The CDR3 region has the DNA TGCAGCGTGACCAGAGGAACCCTGGGAGCTTTCTTT.

The V and J genes are TRBV2 and TRBJ2-7; D possibly corresponds to TRBD1 (6 bases). The CDR3 loop spans 14 amino acids. Germline V gene data show CDR1 as SNHLY and CDR2 as FYNNEI. Between the trimmed V and J ends, which lost 7 bases and 1 base, there was a span of 14 bases. CDR3 sequence: CASKWDTDSYEQYF. CDR3 DNA sequence: TGTGCCAGCAAATGGGACACCGATTCCTACGAGCAGTACTTC.

The sample holds one count of this clone. The rearrangement joins TRBV7-6 to TRBJ2-5; 10 bases agree with TRBD2. This CDR3 comprises 16 residues. CDR1 SGHVS and CDR2 FNYEAQ come from the germline V gene. J lost 0 bases, V lost 4 bases, and 5 bases had no gene match. This chain's CDR3 is CASSSTLAGYQETQYF. As DNA, the CDR3 is TGTGCCAGCAGCTCGACACTAGCGGGGTACCAAGAGACCCAGTACTTC.

The genes are TRBV6-5 and TRBJ1-2; D is unclear. The CDR3 runs to 14 residues. CDR1 MNHEY and CDR2 SVGAGI come from the germline V gene. Trimming took 2 bases from V and 0 from J, leaving 7 bases between them. As DNA, the CDR3 is TGTGCCAGCAGTTACGCGGCTACTAACTATGGCTACACCTTC. It is translated as CASSYAATNYGYTF.